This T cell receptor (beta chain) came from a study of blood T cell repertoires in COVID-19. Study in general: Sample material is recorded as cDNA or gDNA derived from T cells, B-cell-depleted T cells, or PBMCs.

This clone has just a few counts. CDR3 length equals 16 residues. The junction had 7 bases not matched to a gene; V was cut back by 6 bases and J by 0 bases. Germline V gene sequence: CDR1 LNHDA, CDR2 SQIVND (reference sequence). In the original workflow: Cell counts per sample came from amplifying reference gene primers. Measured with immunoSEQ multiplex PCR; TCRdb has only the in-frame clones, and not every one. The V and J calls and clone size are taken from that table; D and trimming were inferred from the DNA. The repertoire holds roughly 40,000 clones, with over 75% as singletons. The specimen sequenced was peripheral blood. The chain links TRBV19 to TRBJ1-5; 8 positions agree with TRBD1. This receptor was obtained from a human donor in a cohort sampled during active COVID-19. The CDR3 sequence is CASSLQGANSNQPQHF. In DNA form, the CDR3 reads TGTGCCAGTAGCCTCCAGGGGGCTAATAGCAATCAGCCCCAGCATTTT.